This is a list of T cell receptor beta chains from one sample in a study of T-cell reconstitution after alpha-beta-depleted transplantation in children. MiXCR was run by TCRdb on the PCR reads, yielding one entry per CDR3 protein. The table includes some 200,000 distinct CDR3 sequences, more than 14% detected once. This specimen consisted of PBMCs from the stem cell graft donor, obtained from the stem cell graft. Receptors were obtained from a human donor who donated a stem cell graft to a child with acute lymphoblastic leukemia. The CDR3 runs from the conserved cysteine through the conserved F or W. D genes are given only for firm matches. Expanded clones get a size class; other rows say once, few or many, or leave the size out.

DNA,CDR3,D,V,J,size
TGTGCCAGCACCCCTGGGTGGGGGCAGAGCTATGGCTACACCTTC,CASTPGWGQSYGYTF,NA,TRBV7-9,TRBJ1-2,many
TGTGCCAGCTCCCCCGTCGGGGACTACGAGCAGTACTTC,CASSPVGDYEQYF,NA,TRBV18,TRBJ2-7,many
TGTGCCAGCAGCCAACCGACAGGGTACAATGAGCAGTTCTTC,CASSQPTGYNEQFF,TRBD1,TRBV3-1,TRBJ2-1,many
TGCAGCGTTGATATGCAGGGGAGCTCCTACGAGCAGTACTTC,CSVDMQGSSYEQYF,NA,TRBV29-1,TRBJ2-7,many
TGTGCCAGCAGTGAATATCGGGAAGGGGATGAGCAGTTCTTC,CASSEYREGDEQFF,NA,TRBV25-1,TRBJ2-1,many
TGCGCCAGCAGCTTGGGGGATATGAACACCGGGGAGCTGTTTTTT,CASSLGDMNTGELFF,NA,TRBV5-1,TRBJ2-2,few
TGCGCCAGCAGCTCACTGACGGGGGGCTACGAGCAGTACTTC,CASSSLTGGYEQYF,TRBD2,TRBV5-1,TRBJ2-7,many
TGTGCCAGCACCCAACACGTTAATCAGCCCCAGCATTTT,CASTQHVNQPQHF,NA,TRBV12-3/TRBV12-4,TRBJ1-5,few
TGTGCCAGCAGCTGGGGACAGATGAACACTGAAGCTTTCTTT,CASSWGQMNTEAFF,TRBD1,TRBV7-8,TRBJ1-1,many
TGTGCCAGCAGTTCCGGGACTAGCGCGATAAGAGGCACCTTGGAGCAGTACTTC,CASSSGTSAIRGTLEQYF,TRBD2,TRBV6-5,TRBJ2-7,NA